What follows are 23 T cell receptor beta chains derived from one specimen sequenced in a study of human T cells and chemical hapten exposure. Regarding time point: patch test 2, 6 weeks after DPC sensitization. Treatment meaning: therapeutic diphenylcyclopropenone sensitization with weekly scalp DPC. One entry per CDR3 protein, called by TCRdb with MiXCR from the RACE reads. The repertoire has 85,000 or so distinct CDR3 sequences, approximately 10% of them found once; the top ten carry more than 1.5%. The material sequenced was whole blood, taken in connection with sensitization to the hapten diphenylcyclopropenone (DPC). These receptors all come from a man aged 18 to 29 with alopecia areata. Some clones in this sample may be carry-over from other donors' samples.

Many counts were recorded for this clonotype. J is TRBJ2-1 and V is TRBV10-3; TRBD1 agrees at 7 bases. This CDR3 comprises 12 residues. The germline CDR1 and CDR2 sequences are ENHRY and SYGVKD. With 6 bases clipped from V and 8 bases from J, the junction kept 4 bases outside the gene matches. The CDR3 here is CAISDTGDEQFF. CDR3 sequence (DNA): TGTGCCATCAGCGACACAGGGGATGAGCAGTTCTTC.

The rearrangement uses TRBV29-1 and TRBJ2-3, with TRBD2 as a possible D gene (6 bases). The V end was cut by 5 bases, the J end by 0 bases, with 12 bases between. Germline CDR1 is SQVTM and CDR2 is ANQGSEA. This CDR3 is built from 14 residues. CDR3 sequence (DNA): TGCAGCGTTTCGGGGGTCCCTAGCACAGATACGCAGTATTTT. Translation gives CSVSGVPSTDTQYF.

The chain links TRBV2 to TRBJ1-5; 8 bases agree with TRBD1. The CDR3 consists of 18 residues. The ends lost 6 bases at V and 0 bases at J; junction bases unmatched: 13. Germline-derived CDR1 and CDR2 are SNHLY and FYNNEI. CDR3 DNA: TGTGCCAGCAGGACCGGGACAGGCCACCGTTATAGCAATCAGCCCCAGCATTTT. Protein: CASRTGTGHRYSNQPQHF.

The chain is built from TRBV6-2 or TRBV6-3 and TRBJ1-1, with D hard to call. Germline CDR1 MNHEY, CDR2 SVGEGT. Trimming pared 6 bases from V and 4 bases from J, leaving 12 bases between. This CDR3 spans 13 amino acids. CDR3 sequence (DNA): TGTGCCAGCAGAGAAACTACCGGCACTGAAGCTTTCTTT. Residues: CASRETTGTEAFF.

This clonotype was counted at least ten times. The chain has TRBV28 and TRBJ2-5; perhaps TRBD2 as D (5 bases). Germline assignment: CDR1 MDHEN and CDR2 SYDVKM. The CDR3 consists of 13 residues. Deletions cut 2 bases from V and 5 bases from J, with 9 bases between. Here the CDR3 DNA reads TGTGCCAGCAGTTTAGGAGGTCCCGAGACCCAGTACTTC. This gives the protein CASSLGGPETQYF.

This clonotype has ten or more counts. V gene TRBV9 combines with J gene TRBJ1-2; 7 nucleotides align to TRBD1. V lost 3 bases, J lost 4 bases, and 6 bases stayed unmatched. Germline V gene lookup returns CDR1 SGDLS and CDR2 YYNGEE. The CDR3 covers 14 residues. The CDR3 region has the DNA TGTGCCAGCAGCGCCGGGACAGTTACCTATGGCTACACCTTC. This gives the protein CASSAGTVTYGYTF. The complete variable domain, with remaining parts taken from reference TRBV9 and TRBJ1-2, reads DSGVTQTPKHLITATGQRVTLRCSPRSGDLSVYWYQQSLDQGLQFLIQYYNGEERAKGNILERFSAQQFPDLHSELNLSSLELGDSALYFCASSAGTVTYGYTFGSGTRLTVV.

Only a few counts were recorded for this clonotype. The chain employs TRBV27 and TRBJ2-1; 7 nucleotides match TRBD2. Germline CDR1 MNHEY, CDR2 SMNVEV (reference sequence). J gave up 10 bases and V 5 bases, and 14 bases lay outside the gene matches. The CDR3 has 15 amino acids. The CDR3 bases are TGTGCCAGCAGTCCCAGGACTAGTAGAGAAGAGGAGCAGTTCTTC. It yields the protein CASSPRTSREEEQFF.

Only a few counts were recorded for this clonotype. The V and J genes are TRBV12-3 or TRBV12-4 and TRBJ1-2, with 7 bases identical to TRBD1. With 5 bases clipped from V and 0 bases from J, the junction kept 3 bases outside the gene matches. The CDR3 loop spans 14 amino acids. The CDR3 bases are TGTGCCAGCAGTCGACAGGGATCTAACTATGGCTACACCTTC. It translates to CASSRQGSNYGYTF.

This clonotype appeared a few times. The V and J genes are TRBV29-1 and TRBJ1-2; a weak D match, TRBD1 (5 bases). CDR1 is SQVTM, CDR2 ANQGSEA, per germline. V was pared by 4 bases and J by 7 bases, with 16 bases between. This CDR3 has 13 amino acids. The DNA for the CDR3 is TGCAGCGTTGGCGGGACCTTTTTGGCTGGCTACACCTTC. Amino acid sequence: CSVGGTFLAGYTF.

This clonotype was detected a few times. This rearrangement joins TRBV5-6 to TRBJ2-1; TRBD2 is a possible D gene (6 bases). Germline V gene lookup returns CDR1 SGHDT and CDR2 YYEEEE. The CDR3 sequence is 14 residues long. Trimming shortened V by 1 base and J by 6 bases, and 11 bases separated the two germline ends. Here the CDR3 DNA reads TGTGCCAGCAGCTTGCGGGGCGGGGTCAATGAGCAGTTCTTC. Its protein product is CASSLRGGVNEQFF.

This clonotype occurred many times. The chain carries TRBV6-2 or TRBV6-3 and TRBJ2-2; no reliable D call. Trimming took 5 bases from V and 4 from J, leaving 11 bases between them. The germline CDR1 and CDR2 sequences are MNHEY and SVGEGT. The CDR3 runs 14 residues. The CDR3 DNA sequence: TGTGCCAGCAGTCCGATCTACCGCACCGGGGAGCTGTTTTTT. It is translated as CASSPIYRTGELFF.

This chain connects TRBV19 to TRBJ2-5; maybe TRBD2 (6 bases). V lost 4 bases and J 0 bases, leaving 12 bases between the germline ends. The CDR3 has 15 residues. Germline loops: CDR1 LNHDA, CDR2 SQIVND (reference sequence). CDR3 in DNA: TGTGCCAGTAGTAAAGGAGGAGGGAACCAAGAGACCCAGTACTTC. The encoded protein is CASSKGGGNQETQYF.

This clonotype showed up many times. CDR3 residues: CSALEGMAGNTIYF. DNA for the CDR3: TGCAGTGCACTCGAGGGGATGGCTGGAAACACCATATATTTT. The V call is TRBV20-1, the J call TRBJ1-3; a weak D match, TRBD1 (5 bases). Trimming took 6 bases from V and 2 from J, leaving 14 bases between them. Per germline, CDR1 DFQATT and CDR2 SNEGSKA (reference sequence). The CDR3 sequence is 14 residues long.

The J gene is TRBJ2-1, the V gene TRBV20-1; 7 positions match TRBD2. CDR3 length equals 14 residues. Per the germline V gene, CDR1 is DFQATT and CDR2 is SNEGSKA (reference sequence). The ends lost 6 bases at V and 4 bases at J; junction bases unmatched: 9. CDR3 in amino acids: CSAKRPREYNEQFF. In nucleotides, the CDR3 is TGCAGTGCCAAACGCCCGCGGGAGTACAATGAGCAGTTCTTC.

This clonotype was observed many times. The chain uses TRBV2 and TRBJ1-1; 7 nucleotides align to TRBD1. V trimming: 6 bases; J trimming: 0 bases; junction bases outside the gene matches: 4. The length of the CDR3 is 14 residues. From germline, CDR1 is SNHLY and CDR2 FYNNEI. For the CDR3, the DNA is TGTGCCAGCAGCAGACAGGGTCTGAACACTGAAGCTTTCTTT. Amino acids: CASSRQGLNTEAFF.

This clonotype occurred many times. The gene calls are TRBV6-5 and TRBJ1-2; tentatively, D is TRBD1 (6 bases). Per the germline V gene, CDR1 is MNHEY and CDR2 is SVGAGI. Trimming stripped 7 bases from V and 0 bases from J, with 12 bases between. CDR3 size: 14 residues. The CDR3, as DNA: TGTGCCAGCACAGGGGCGGGAGCTAACTATGGCTACACCTTC. Its protein product is CASTGAGANYGYTF.

This rearrangement joins TRBV7-2 to TRBJ2-4, with a possible D match to TRBD1 (5 bases). V lost 1 base and J 0 bases, leaving 10 bases between the germline ends. CDR1 is SGHTA, CDR2 FQGNSA, per germline. The CDR3 extends over 16 amino acids. The CDR3 here is CASSLVDSIAKNIQYF. CDR3 coding DNA: TGTGCCAGCAGCTTAGTAGACAGTATAGCCAAAAACATTCAGTACTTC.

A few counts support this clonotype. V gene TRBV10-3 combines with J gene TRBJ1-1; 7 bases align to TRBD1. CDR1 is ENHRY and CDR2 is SYGVKD in the germline V gene. Trimming at V came to 3 bases and at J to 2 bases, leaving 6 bases not matched to a gene. CDR3 length equals 15 residues. CDR3 sequence (DNA): TGTGCCATCAGTGAATTAAACAGGGGAAACACTGAAGCTTTCTTT. This sequence encodes CAISELNRGNTEAFF.

This rearrangement joins TRBV3-1 to TRBJ2-5; TRBD1 or TRBD2 may be the D gene (5 bases each). Germline assignment: CDR1 LGHDT and CDR2 YNNKEL (reference sequence). V lost 4 bases and J lost 3, with 18 bases in between. CDR3 length: 16 amino acids. In nucleotides, the CDR3 is TGTGCCAGCAGCCGACAACGCCCCCGGGGCGAAGAGACCCAGTACTTC. It codes for CASSRQRPRGEETQYF.

This clonotype showed up many times. This sequence joins TRBV11-2 and TRBJ2-7; TRBD2 agrees at 8 bases. The junction had 3 bases not matched to a gene; V was cut back by 5 bases and J by 6 bases. Germline lookup yields CDR1 SGHAT and CDR2 FQNNGV. This CDR3 has 12 residues. Here the CDR3 reads CASSPAGGEQYF. The CDR3, as DNA: TGTGCCAGCAGCCCGGCGGGGGGCGAGCAGTACTTC. The whole variable domain, filled in from reference TRBV11-2 and TRBJ2-7, reads EAGVAQSPRYKIIEKRQSVAFWCNPISGHATLYWYQQILGQGPKLLIQFQNNGVVDDSQLPKDRFSAERLKGVDSTLKIQPAKLEDSAVYLCASSPAGGEQYFGPGTRLTVT.

The J gene is TRBJ1-1, the V gene TRBV7-3, with a weak D call TRBD1 (5 bases). The V and J ends lost 0 bases and 5 bases respectively, with 13 bases between them. Per the germline V gene, CDR1 is SGHTA and CDR2 is FQGTGA. The CDR3 loop spans 15 amino acids. The CDR3 sequence: CASSLTVWGRTEAFF. The CDR3 bases are TGTGCCAGCAGCTTAACAGTCTGGGGGAGGACTGAAGCTTTCTTT.

In its sample, this clonotype was seen many times. The chain links TRBV11-2 to TRBJ1-6; D gene ambiguous. The germline CDR1 and CDR2 sequences are SGHAT and FQNNGV. CDR3 length equals 17 residues. Between the trimmed V and J ends, which lost 4 bases and 11 bases, there was a span of 24 bases. The CDR3 DNA sequence: TGTGCCAGCAGCTCCACCAGAAAGACGGCCCCTGCGACACCCCTCCACTTT. The encoded protein is CASSSTRKTAPATPLHF. Based on the CDR3 plus reference TRBV11-2 and TRBJ1-6, the full variable domain is EAGVAQSPRYKIIEKRQSVAFWCNPISGHATLYWYQQILGQGPKLLIQFQNNGVVDDSQLPKDRFSAERLKGVDSTLKIQPAKLEDSAVYLCASSSTRKTAPATPLHFGNGTRLTVT.

The table lists this clonotype with many counts. J is TRBJ1-2 and V is TRBV7-8, with TRBD1 as a possible D gene (5 bases). Trimming stripped 5 bases from V and 2 bases from J, with 15 bases between. Germline V lookup: CDR1 SGHVS, CDR2 FQNEAQ. The CDR3 sequence is 15 residues long. The CDR3 spells CASSLGPTENYGYTF. As DNA, the CDR3 is TGTGCCAGCAGCCTGGGCCCGACAGAGAACTATGGCTACACCTTC.